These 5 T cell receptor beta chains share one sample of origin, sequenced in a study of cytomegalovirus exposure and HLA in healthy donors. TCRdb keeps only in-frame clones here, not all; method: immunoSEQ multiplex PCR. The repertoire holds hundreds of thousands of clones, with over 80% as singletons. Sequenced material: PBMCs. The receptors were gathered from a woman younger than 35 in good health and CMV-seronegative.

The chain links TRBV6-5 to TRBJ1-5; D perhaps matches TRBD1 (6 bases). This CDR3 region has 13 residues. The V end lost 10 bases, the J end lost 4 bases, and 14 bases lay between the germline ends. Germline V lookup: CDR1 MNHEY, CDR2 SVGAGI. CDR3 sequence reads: CATSRGPNQPQHF. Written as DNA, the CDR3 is TGTGCCACCTCCAGGGGACCTAATCAGCCCCAGCATTTT.

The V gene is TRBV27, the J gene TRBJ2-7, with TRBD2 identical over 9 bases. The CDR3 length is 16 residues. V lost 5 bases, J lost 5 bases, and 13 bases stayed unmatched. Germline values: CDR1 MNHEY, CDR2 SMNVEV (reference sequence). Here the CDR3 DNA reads TGTGCCAGCAGTCCTCCCGGGACTAGCCTCGGGAACGAGCAGTACTTC. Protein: CASSPPGTSLGNEQYF.

This CDR3 is CASSEGASGSHEQYF. The CDR3, as DNA: TGTGCCAGCAGTGAAGGTGCTAGCGGGAGCCACGAGCAGTACTTC. The rearrangement joins TRBV2 to TRBJ2-7; 10 bases align to TRBD2. CDR3 size: 15 residues. J lost 5 bases, V lost 1 base, and 5 bases had no gene match. The germline CDR1 and CDR2 sequences are SNHLY and FYNNEI.

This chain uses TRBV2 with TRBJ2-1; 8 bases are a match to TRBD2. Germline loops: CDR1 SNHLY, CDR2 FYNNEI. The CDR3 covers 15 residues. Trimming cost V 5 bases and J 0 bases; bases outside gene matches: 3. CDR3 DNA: TGTGCCAGCAGTTCCAGCGGGAGCTCCTACAATGAGCAGTTCTTC. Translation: CASSSSGSSYNEQFF.

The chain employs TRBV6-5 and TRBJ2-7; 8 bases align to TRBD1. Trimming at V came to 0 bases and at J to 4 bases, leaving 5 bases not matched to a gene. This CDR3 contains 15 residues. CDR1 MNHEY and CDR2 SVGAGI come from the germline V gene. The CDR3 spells CASSYSAQGAYEQYF. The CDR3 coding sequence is TGTGCCAGCAGTTACTCGGCGCAGGGGGCGTACGAGCAGTACTTC.